These 24 T cell receptor beta chains were sequenced from one sample in a study of blood T cells in healthy people across ages (dated by TCRdb to 2015 to 2017). Libraries were built with 5' RACE. The sequencing machine was an Illumina HiSeq 2500. A second roughly 7 to 11 cycle PCR used a sample-barcoded 5' primer and a J-beta primer mix. TCRdb reprocessing: public reads trimmed at Q25 with fastp, clones called with MiXCR, in-frame beta chains kept. Every entry covers one CDR3 protein and lists the most common genes and DNA from its rows. This sample is represented by about 1.1 million distinct CDR3 sequences; around two fifths of them were singletons. The ten biggest clones cover around 13% of the sample. Sequenced input: blood. These receptors all stem from a young man in good health.

Points on this clonotype: At one boundary the junction diverges from the germline segment, which might be a read error. The J gene is TRBJ1-1, the V gene TRBV7-3; perhaps TRBD1 as D (6 bases). CDR1 SGHTA and CDR2 FQGTGA come from the germline V gene. This CDR3 spans 15 amino acids. The CDR3 protein is CASSIGGLRRTEAYF. Here the CDR3 DNA reads TGTGCCAGCAGCATAGGGGGATTGAGACGGACTGAAGCTTACTTT.

This clonotype was seen more than once but under ten times. This chain connects TRBV20-1 to TRBJ2-1; possible D gene TRBD2, 7 bases. The germline V and J ends were trimmed by 3 bases and 7 bases, with 19 bases remaining between them. The CDR3 length is 15 residues. Looked up from germline, CDR1 is DFQATT and CDR2 is SNEGSKA (reference sequence). The CDR3 sequence: CSASGGASALNEQFF. As DNA, the CDR3 is TGCAGTGCTAGTGGGGGGGCTAGCGCCCTAAATGAGCAGTTCTTC.

The chain joins TRBV29-1 to TRBJ1-1, with D possibly matching TRBD1 (5 bases). Trimming pared 5 bases from V and 1 base from J, leaving 8 bases between. Germline V lookup: CDR1 SQVTM, CDR2 ANQGSEA. This CDR3 has 12 residues. The CDR3 DNA follows: TGCAGCGTTTGGGACGGGAACACTGAAGCTTTCTTT. Translating gives CSVWDGNTEAFF.

This clonotype was found a few times. The chain joins TRBV11-2 to TRBJ2-7; 8 bases are a match to TRBD2. Germline lookup yields CDR1 SGHAT and CDR2 FQNNGV. This CDR3 region has 16 residues. V gave up 5 bases and J gave up 7 bases; unmatched junction bases: 16. CDR3 sequence: CASSLTVAGYYNEQYF. CDR3 coding DNA: TGTGCCAGCAGCCTCACGGTAGCGGGGTACTACAATGAGCAGTACTTC. Full variable domain (outside the CDR3, taken from reference TRBV11-2 and TRBJ2-7): EAGVAQSPRYKIIEKRQSVAFWCNPISGHATLYWYQQILGQGPKLLIQFQNNGVVDDSQLPKDRFSAERLKGVDSTLKIQPAKLEDSAVYLCASSLTVAGYYNEQYFGPGTRLTVT.

A few counts support this clonotype. The chain is built from TRBV6-5 and TRBJ2-1; 11 nucleotides agree with TRBD2. From germline, CDR1 is MNHEY and CDR2 SVGAGI. Trimming at V came to 4 bases and at J to 4 bases, leaving 12 bases not matched to a gene. This CDR3 has 18 residues. The CDR3 is CASSSFTLAGGIYNEQFF. Here the CDR3 DNA reads TGTGCCAGCAGTTCGTTCACGCTAGCGGGGGGCATTTACAATGAGCAGTTCTTC.

The V call is TRBV12-3 or TRBV12-4, the J call TRBJ2-2; the match to TRBD2 covers 9 bases. The CDR3 has 17 amino acids. The ends lost 5 bases at V and 2 bases at J; junction bases unmatched: 9. CDR3 amino acids: CASSPPGGGDNTGELFF. The CDR3 DNA reads TGTGCCAGCAGTCCTCCCGGCGGGGGGGATAACACCGGGGAGCTGTTTTTT.

The J gene is TRBJ2-3, the V gene TRBV11-2; possibly TRBD1 or TRBD2 for D (5 bases each). CDR3 size: 13 residues. Germline V gives CDR1 SGHAT, CDR2 FQNNGV. The V end lost 5 bases, the J end lost 5 bases, and 11 bases lay between the germline ends. The CDR3 region is CASSTGPKDTQYF. CDR3 nucleotide sequence: TGTGCCAGCAGCACGGGACCTAAAGATACGCAGTATTTT.

This chain connects TRBV27 to TRBJ2-2; 7 bases line up with TRBD1. Germline CDR1 and CDR2: MNHEY and SMNVEV (reference sequence). With V trimmed by 8 bases and J by 2 bases, 8 bases remained unmatched. CDR3 length: 15 amino acids. The CDR3 coding sequence is TGTGCCAGCGCCAGCGAGGGGGCAAACACCGGGGAGCTGTTTTTT. The encoded protein is CASASEGANTGELFF.

In its sample, this clonotype was seen many times. The genes are TRBV20-1 and TRBJ2-3, with 9 nucleotides matching TRBD2. Germline-derived CDR1 and CDR2 are DFQATT and SNEGSKA (reference sequence). The V gene end was trimmed by 0 bases and the J gene end by 5 bases; junction bases not matched to a gene: 3. The CDR3 covers 14 residues. CDR3 nucleotides: TGCAGTGCTAGAGATGGTAGCGGGGGAGATACGCAGTATTTT. Translating gives CSARDGSGGDTQYF.

This clonotype turned up a few times. This chain links TRBV4-1 with TRBJ2-3; D is perhaps TRBD2 (5 bases). Looked up from germline, CDR1 is MGHRA and CDR2 is YSYEKL. The CDR3 consists of 17 residues. V lost 7 bases, J lost 3 bases, and 23 bases lay in between. The CDR3 sequence is CASKQSPLALATDTQYF. The CDR3, as DNA: TGCGCCAGCAAACAGTCTCCTTTAGCGTTGGCTACAGATACGCAGTATTTT.

J is TRBJ1-2 and V is TRBV27, with 7 bases fitting TRBD1. The CDR3 is 14 residues long. The ends lost 5 bases at V and 8 bases at J; junction bases unmatched: 11. CDR1 is MNHEY, CDR2 SMNVEV, per germline (reference sequence). The CDR3 DNA sequence: TGTGCCAGCAGTGGCGCAGGGGGAGGGGAAGGCTACACCTTC. Amino acid sequence: CASSGAGGGEGYTF.

This clonotype was recorded many times. The chain combines TRBV7-9 with TRBJ2-3; D call uncertain. The CDR3 runs to 14 residues. V was trimmed by 3 bases and J by 5 bases, leaving 12 bases between them. From germline, CDR1 is SEHNR and CDR2 FQNEAQ (reference sequence). The CDR3: CASSFPLLRDTQYF. CDR3 bases: TGTGCCAGCAGCTTTCCCTTACTGAGAGATACGCAGTATTTT.

The rearrangement uses TRBV7-9 and TRBJ1-1; possible D gene TRBD1, 5 bases. Per the germline V gene, CDR1 is SEHNR and CDR2 is FQNEAQ (reference sequence). The CDR3 extends over 14 amino acids. Between the trimmed V and J ends, which lost 1 base and 1 base, there was a span of 7 bases. The CDR3 region has the DNA TGTGCCAGCAGCTTAGGGGGGAAGAACACTGAAGCTTTCTTT. The encoded protein is CASSLGGKNTEAFF.

The chain has TRBV5-1 and TRBJ1-5, with D possibly TRBD1 on 6 matching bases. Germline assignment: CDR1 SGHRS and CDR2 YFSETQ. The CDR3 has 18 residues. V was clipped by 2 bases and J by 0 bases, with 18 bases between them. CDR3 residues: CASSLKTGGEYSNQPQHF. The CDR3 coding sequence is TGCGCCAGCAGCTTAAAGACGGGGGGCGAGTATAGCAATCAGCCCCAGCATTTT.

This clonotype has just one count. This rearrangement joins TRBV20-1 to TRBJ1-1; D might be TRBD1 (5 bases). With 5 bases removed from V and 10 bases from J, the gap between germline ends came to 23 bases. The CDR3 sequence is 14 residues long. Germline V gene data show CDR1 as DFQATT and CDR2 as SNEGSKA (reference sequence). CDR3 amino acids: CSASLGGSSGRAFF. As DNA, the CDR3 is TGCAGTGCTTCTTTGGGGGGGTCTTCGGGGAGAGCTTTCTTT.

This chain links TRBV7-3 with TRBJ2-2; D gene uncertain. This CDR3 spans 14 amino acids. CDR1 and CDR2 from the germline V gene are SGHTA and FQGTGA. V gave up 2 bases and J gave up 2 bases, with 6 bases separating them. Written as DNA, the CDR3 is TGTGCCAGCAGCTTAGAAGCCAACACCGGGGAGCTGTTTTTT. Translation gives CASSLEANTGELFF.

The gene calls are TRBV6-2 or TRBV6-3 and TRBJ1-6; 10 bases map to TRBD1. V lost 2 bases, J lost 6 bases, and 7 bases stayed unmatched. The CDR3 runs 17 residues. CDR1 MNHEY and CDR2 SVGEGT come from the germline V gene. The CDR3 loop is CASSYRTGTGANSPLHF. CDR3 nucleotides: TGTGCCAGCAGTTACCGGACCGGGACAGGGGCTAATTCACCCCTCCACTTT.

A few counts support this clonotype. This CDR3 reads CSVEPQDSNTGELFF. CDR3 nucleotides: TGCAGCGTCGAACCACAGGATTCAAACACCGGGGAGCTGTTTTTT. The chain uses TRBV29-1 and TRBJ2-2, with a weak D call TRBD1 (5 bases). This CDR3 has 15 amino acids. V was clipped by 6 bases and J by 2 bases, with 16 bases between them. Per germline, CDR1 SQVTM and CDR2 ANQGSEA.

This chain connects TRBV12-3 or TRBV12-4 to TRBJ1-3; D might be TRBD1 (5 bases). This CDR3 region has 14 residues. Trimming took off 0 bases at V and 3 bases at J, with 6 bases between the two ends. The CDR3 loop reads CASSLAGVGNTIYF. CDR3 coding DNA: TGTGCCAGCAGTTTAGCAGGGGTTGGAAACACCATATATTTT.

The chain carries TRBV7-9 and TRBJ2-1, with 9 bases matching TRBD1. Unmatched junction bases numbered 17, after V lost 8 bases and J lost 6 bases. The CDR3 has 17 amino acids. CDR1 is SEHNR, CDR2 FQNEAQ, per germline (reference sequence). CDR3 DNA sequence: TGTGCCAGCTTCCGGGCTATACAGGGGGCACGGATCAATGAGCAGTTCTTC. Encoded protein: CASFRAIQGARINEQFF.

CDR3 DNA: TGTGCCTGGGGAGAGCTCGGGACCGGCCACACCTTC. It encodes CAWGELGTGHTF. V gene TRBV30 combines with J gene TRBJ1-2; TRBD1 is a possible D gene (5 bases). The germline CDR1 and CDR2 sequences are GTSNPN and SVGIG (reference sequence). This CDR3 has 12 residues. V shed 5 bases and J shed 12 bases, with 19 bases lying between them.

The sample holds a few counts of this clonotype. This chain joins TRBV4-3 and TRBJ2-2, with 8 nucleotides matching TRBD1. V lost 3 bases and J lost 4; bases outside the gene matches: 1. The germline V gene encodes CDR1 LGHNA and CDR2 YSLEER. CDR3 length: 14 residues. The CDR3 DNA reads TGCGCCAGCAGCCAGGACAGGGTCACCGGGGAGCTGTTTTTT. It translates to CASSQDRVTGELFF.

In nucleotides, the CDR3 is TGTGCCAGCGGCAGGGGGAATGAAAAACTGTTTTTT. As protein: CASGRGNEKLFF. This rearrangement joins TRBV6-6 to TRBJ1-4; 7 positions match TRBD1. V trimming: 8 bases; J trimming: 5 bases; junction bases outside the gene matches: 2. The V gene's germline CDR1 is MNHNY and CDR2 SVGAGI (reference sequence). The CDR3 has 12 residues.

V is TRBV6-2 or TRBV6-3 and J is TRBJ2-2, with unresolved D. V was pared by 5 bases and J by 0 bases, with 7 bases between. CDR1 is MNHEY and CDR2 is SVGEGT in the germline V gene. The CDR3 covers 14 residues. In nucleotides, the CDR3 is TGTGCCAGCAGTCCTTACGCGAACACCGGGGAGCTGTTTTTT. As protein: CASSPYANTGELFF.